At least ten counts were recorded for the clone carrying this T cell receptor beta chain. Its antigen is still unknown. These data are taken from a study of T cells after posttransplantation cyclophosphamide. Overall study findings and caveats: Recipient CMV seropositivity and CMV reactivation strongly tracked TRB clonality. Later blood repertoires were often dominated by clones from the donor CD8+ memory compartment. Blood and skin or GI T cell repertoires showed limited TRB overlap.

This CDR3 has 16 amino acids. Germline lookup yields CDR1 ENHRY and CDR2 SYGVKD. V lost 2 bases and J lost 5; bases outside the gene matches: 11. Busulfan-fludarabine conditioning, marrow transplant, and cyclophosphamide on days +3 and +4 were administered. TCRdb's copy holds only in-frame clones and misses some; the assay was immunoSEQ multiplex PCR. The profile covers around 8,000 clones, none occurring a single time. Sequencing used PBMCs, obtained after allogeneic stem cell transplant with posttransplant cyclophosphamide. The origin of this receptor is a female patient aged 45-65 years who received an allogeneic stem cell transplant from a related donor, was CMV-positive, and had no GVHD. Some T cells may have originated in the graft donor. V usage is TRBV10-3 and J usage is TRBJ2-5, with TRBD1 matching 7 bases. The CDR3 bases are TGTGCCATCAGTGAGAAGGCGACAGGGATTGGGGAGACCCAGTACTTC. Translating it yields CAISEKATGIGETQYF.